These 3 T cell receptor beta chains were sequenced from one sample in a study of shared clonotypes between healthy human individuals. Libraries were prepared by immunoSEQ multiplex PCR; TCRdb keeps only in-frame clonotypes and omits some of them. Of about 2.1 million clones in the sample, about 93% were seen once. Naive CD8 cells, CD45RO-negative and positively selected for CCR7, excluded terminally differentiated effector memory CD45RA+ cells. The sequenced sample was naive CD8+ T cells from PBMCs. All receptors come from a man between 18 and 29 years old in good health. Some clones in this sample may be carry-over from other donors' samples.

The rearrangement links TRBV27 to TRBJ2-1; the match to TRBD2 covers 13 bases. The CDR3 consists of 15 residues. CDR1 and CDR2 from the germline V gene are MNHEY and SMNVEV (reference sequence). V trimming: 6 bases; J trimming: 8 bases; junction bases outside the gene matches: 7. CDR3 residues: CASRPGLAGNHEQFF. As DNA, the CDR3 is TGTGCCAGCAGGCCGGGACTAGCGGGAAACCATGAGCAGTTCTTC.

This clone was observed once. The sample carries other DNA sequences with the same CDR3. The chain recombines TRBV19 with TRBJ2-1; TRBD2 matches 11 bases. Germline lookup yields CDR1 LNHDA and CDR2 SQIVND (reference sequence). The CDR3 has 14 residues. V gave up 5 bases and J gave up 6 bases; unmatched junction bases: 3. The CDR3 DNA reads TGTGCCAGTAGTTTACTAGCGGGAGTCAATGAGCAGTTCTTC. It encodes CASSLLAGVNEQFF.

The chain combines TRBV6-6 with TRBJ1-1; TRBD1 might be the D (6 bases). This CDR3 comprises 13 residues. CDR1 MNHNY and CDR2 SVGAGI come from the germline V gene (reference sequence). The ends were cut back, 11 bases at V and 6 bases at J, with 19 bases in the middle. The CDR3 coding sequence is TGTGCCGTAAGTTGGGCCGGGGGCCCTGAAGCTTTCTTT. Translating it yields CAVSWAGGPEAFF.